One and the same sample provided the 25 T cell receptor beta chains below, sequenced in a study of CD8 T cells in Susac syndrome (dated by TCRdb to between 2018 and 2020). Library preparation was by the immunoSEQ multiplex PCR assay. RNA was extracted using the RNeasy kit, and roughly 0.5 to 1 microgram was reverse transcribed with random hexamers. TCRdb reprocessed the public reads (quality trimming at Q25 with fastp, clone calling with MiXCR) and kept in-frame beta chains. A single entry per CDR3 protein holds the most common genes and DNA from its merged rows. The sample contains 110,000 or so distinct CDR3 sequences, around 95% of them found a single time. The biggest ten clones account for 0.096% of the sample. Input material: CD4+ T cells from PBMCs. Source of these receptors: a human donor in good health.

The chain recombines TRBV20-1 with TRBJ2-7, with D possibly TRBD1 on 6 matching bases. Trimming took off 5 bases at V and 6 bases at J, with 20 bases between the two ends. This CDR3 spans 14 amino acids. Germline-derived CDR1 and CDR2 are DFQATT and SNEGSKA (reference sequence). CDR3 in DNA: TGCAGTGCTCTCCCCGGGACAAATCCCCCCGAGCAGTACTTC. Translation: CSALPGTNPPEQYF.

The V and J genes are TRBV5-1 and TRBJ1-1; 8 nucleotides line up with TRBD1. Germline V lookup: CDR1 SGHRS, CDR2 YFSETQ. This CDR3 is 18 amino acids long. The J segment lost 0 bases and the V segment lost 4 bases, leaving 14 bases of the junction unmatched. The CDR3 sequence is CASSQQGQASRLNTEAFF. The DNA of the CDR3 is TGCGCCAGCAGCCAACAGGGACAGGCCTCCCGCTTGAACACTGAAGCTTTCTTT.

Only a few counts were recorded for this clonotype. The CDR3 region has the DNA TGCGCCAGCAGCATCACGGACAGTTTGGGGAATGAGCAGTTCTTC. Encoded protein: CASSITDSLGNEQFF. The chain carries TRBV5-1 and TRBJ2-1; D is perhaps TRBD1 (6 bases). The CDR3 has 15 amino acids. V was cut by 4 bases and J by 7 bases, with 18 bases left in between. Germline V lookup: CDR1 SGHRS, CDR2 YFSETQ.

This clonotype was observed a single time. The CDR3 bases are TGTGCCAGTAGTACGGACGGGAACTATGGCTACACCTTC. Translation: CASSTDGNYGYTF. The chain has TRBV19 and TRBJ1-2; D is unclear. The ends were cut back, 4 bases at V and 2 bases at J, with 8 bases in the middle. Germline CDR1 reads LNHDA; CDR2 reads SQIVND (reference sequence). This CDR3 is 13 amino acids long.

The gene calls are TRBV7-9 and TRBJ1-2; unclear D gene. Germline CDR1 and CDR2: SEHNR and FQNEAQ (reference sequence). V lost 0 bases to trimming and J lost 7 bases, with 6 bases between them. CDR3 size: 12 residues. Written as DNA, the CDR3 is TGTGCCAGCAGCTTAGCCTTGCGTGGCTACACCTTC. Protein product: CASSLALRGYTF.

The rearrangement joins TRBV4-1 to TRBJ1-3, with no clear D. Germline loops: CDR1 MGHRA, CDR2 YSYEKL. With 2 bases removed from V and 0 bases from J, the gap between germline ends came to 8 bases. This CDR3 region has 15 residues. The CDR3: CASSQPSSSGNTIYF. Written as DNA, the CDR3 is TGCGCCAGCAGCCAACCATCAAGCTCTGGAAACACCATATATTTT.

This clonotype is a singleton in its sample. The chain joins TRBV28 to TRBJ1-2; D ambiguous. The germline CDR1 and CDR2 sequences are MDHEN and SYDVKM. V was shortened by 6 bases and J by 7 bases, with 12 bases between the two germline ends. The CDR3 consists of 12 residues. CDR3: CASSPFRFGYTF. The CDR3 DNA reads TGTGCCAGCAGCCCTTTTAGATTTGGCTACACCTTC.

This clonotype was recorded once. V and J are TRBV14 and TRBJ2-1, with D unclear. Germline CDR1 and CDR2: SGHDN and FVKESK. V dropped 1 base and J dropped 6 bases, with 7 bases sitting between them. This CDR3 is 13 amino acids long. The DNA of the CDR3 is TGTGCCAGCAGCCAAGGACCATCCAATGAGCAGTTCTTC. It encodes CASSQGPSNEQFF. The whole variable domain, remainder taken from reference TRBV14 and TRBJ2-1, is EAGVTQFPSHSVIEKGQTVTLRCDPISGHDNLYWYRRVMGKEIKFLLHFVKESKQDESGMPNNRFLAERTGGTYSTLKVQPAELEDSGVYFCASSQGPSNEQFFGPGTRLTVL.

This chain uses TRBV29-1 with TRBJ2-3; possibly TRBD1 for D (6 bases). The CDR3 is 15 residues long. Deletions cut 2 bases from V and 2 bases from J, with 14 bases between. The germline V gene encodes CDR1 SQVTM and CDR2 ANQGSEA. In DNA form, the CDR3 reads TGCAGCGTTGAACCGCAGGGGCTTTCCACAGATACGCAGTATTTT. It translates to CSVEPQGLSTDTQYF.

The rearrangement links TRBV19 to TRBJ1-1, with D tentatively TRBD1 (6 bases). The CDR3 sequence is 15 residues long. The germline V and J ends were trimmed by 5 bases and 6 bases, with 19 bases remaining between them. The germline V gene encodes CDR1 LNHDA and CDR2 SQIVND (reference sequence). As DNA, the CDR3 is TGTGCCAGTAGTGGGGGGGCCCTAGGCGCCTCTGAAGCTTTCTTT. Translated, it gives CASSGGALGASEAFF.

The genes are TRBV2 and TRBJ1-5, with D perhaps matching TRBD1 (5 bases). CDR3 length: 17 residues. Germline assignment: CDR1 SNHLY and CDR2 FYNNEI. Trimming removed 4 bases at V and 2 bases at J, with 18 bases between. The CDR3 DNA reads TGTGCCAGCAGTGGAGACAGTTGGGGCAGGGGCAATCAGCCCCAGCATTTT. This sequence encodes CASSGDSWGRGNQPQHF.

The chain is built from TRBV15 and TRBJ2-2, with D maybe TRBD2 (5 bases). In germline, CDR1 is LNHNV, CDR2 YYDKDF (reference sequence). Trimming cost V 3 bases and J 5 bases, with 7 bases left between them. This CDR3 is 13 amino acids long. The CDR3 region has the DNA TGTGCCACCAGCAGCGGAGGTACCGGGGAGCTGTTTTTT. Translation gives CATSSGGTGELFF.

The chain employs TRBV12-3 or TRBV12-4 and TRBJ2-7, with D maybe TRBD1 (6 bases). Trimming cost V 5 bases and J 3 bases, with 14 bases left between them. This CDR3 spans 14 amino acids. CDR3 region: CASSAHRVFYEQYF. The CDR3 DNA follows: TGTGCCAGCAGTGCCCACAGGGTCTTCTACGAGCAGTACTTC.

The chain is built from TRBV6-1 and TRBJ2-5, with D maybe TRBD2 (6 bases). With 6 bases removed from V and 0 bases from J, the gap between germline ends came to 20 bases. The CDR3 spans 17 residues. Germline V gene data show CDR1 as MNHNS and CDR2 as SASEGT. CDR3 loop: CASSSGSVISYQETQYF. In DNA, the CDR3 is TGTGCCAGCAGCTCCGGGAGCGTCATCTCGTACCAAGAGACCCAGTACTTC.

The chain has TRBV5-1 and TRBJ2-7; a weak D match, TRBD1 (7 bases). The germline gives CDR1 SGHRS, CDR2 YFSETQ. The CDR3 has 15 residues. V lost 7 bases to trimming and J lost 1 base, with 18 bases between them. The DNA of the CDR3 is TGCGCCAGCGGGGCAGGGGGGACCAATTCCTACGAGCAGTACTTC. This sequence encodes CASGAGGTNSYEQYF.

Only one count was recorded for this clonotype. The chain has TRBV27 and TRBJ2-2; D is unclear. Trimming pared 5 bases from V and 3 bases from J, leaving 10 bases between. CDR1 MNHEY and CDR2 SMNVEV come from the germline V gene (reference sequence). This CDR3 contains 14 residues. CDR3 bases: TGTGCCAGCAGTATCTTTCGACACACCGGGGAGCTGTTTTTT. Translated: CASSIFRHTGELFF.

The chain is built from TRBV12-3 or TRBV12-4 and TRBJ2-7, with a possible D match to TRBD1 (5 bases). V lost 5 bases and J lost 3, with 14 bases in between. The CDR3 consists of 14 residues. CDR3 DNA: TGTGCCAGCAGTGCACATCAGGGAAACTACGAGCAGTACTTC. Encoded protein: CASSAHQGNYEQYF.

J is TRBJ2-1 and V is TRBV7-3; TRBD2 agrees at 14 bases. CDR3 length equals 17 residues. CDR1 and CDR2 from the germline V gene are SGHTA and FQGTGA. V shed 5 bases, J shed 7 bases, and the junction held 10 bases outside the gene matches. This CDR3 reads CASSPLGTSGSSNEQFF. For the CDR3, the DNA is TGTGCCAGCAGCCCCTTGGGGACTAGCGGGAGCTCGAATGAGCAGTTCTTC.

In this sample, this clonotype turned up once. The chain has TRBV20-1 and TRBJ2-3, with 8 bases lining up with TRBD1. V shed 0 bases, J shed 0 bases, and the junction held 5 bases outside the gene matches. The CDR3 covers 16 residues. Germline assignment: CDR1 DFQATT and CDR2 SNEGSKA (reference sequence). The CDR3: CSARDPRGQSTDTQYF. CDR3 nucleotide sequence: TGCAGTGCTAGAGATCCCAGGGGGCAAAGCACAGATACGCAGTATTTT.

The V gene is TRBV29-1, the J gene TRBJ2-1; 11 bases are shared with TRBD2. The CDR3 is 17 amino acids. Germline V gives CDR1 SQVTM, CDR2 ANQGSEA. V shed 7 bases, J shed 0 bases, and the junction held 11 bases outside the gene matches. CDR3 loop: CSAPNPGLAGSYNEQFF. CDR3 nucleotide sequence: TGCAGCGCACCCAACCCAGGACTAGCGGGCTCCTACAATGAGCAGTTCTTC.

The chain recombines TRBV12-3 or TRBV12-4 with TRBJ2-3; 7 bases match TRBD2. J was trimmed by 1 base and V by 5 bases; bases with no gene match: 9. The CDR3 has 16 residues. The CDR3 region is CASSADRSGRTDTQYF. The CDR3 DNA follows: TGTGCCAGCAGTGCAGATCGTAGCGGGCGCACAGATACGCAGTATTTT.

V is TRBV27 and J is TRBJ2-3; the match to TRBD1 covers 9 bases. V lost 7 bases and J lost 1; bases outside the gene matches: 9. The CDR3 consists of 16 residues. Germline V gene lookup returns CDR1 MNHEY and CDR2 SMNVEV (reference sequence). CDR3 DNA sequence: TGTGCCAGCAACCCTACAGGGGGCCGTGGCACAGATACGCAGTATTTT. It codes for CASNPTGGRGTDTQYF.

This rearrangement joins TRBV20-1 to TRBJ2-4; TRBD2 might be the D (6 bases). CDR3 length: 15 amino acids. Germline V gene data show CDR1 as DFQATT and CDR2 as SNEGSKA (reference sequence). With 1 base removed from V and 0 bases from J, the gap between germline ends came to 10 bases. The CDR3 DNA reads TGCAGTGCTAGAGGTGGAGGGGCAGCCAAAAACATTCAGTACTTC. Translation: CSARGGGAAKNIQYF.

The chain recombines TRBV12-3 or TRBV12-4 with TRBJ2-7; D uncertain. This CDR3 has 14 amino acids. V gave up 5 bases and J gave up 7 bases, with 18 bases separating them. CDR3 coding DNA: TGTGCCAGCAGTCCCAGCTTTTCGTTGGGGGAGCAGTACTTC. Its protein is CASSPSFSLGEQYF.

V and J are TRBV18 and TRBJ2-5; D is undetermined. This CDR3 region has 12 residues. Trimming stripped 6 bases from V and 3 bases from J, with 8 bases between. Germline V gene sequence: CDR1 KGHSH, CDR2 LQKENI. CDR3 loop: CASSPVKETQYF. The CDR3, as DNA: TGTGCCAGCTCGCCGGTAAAAGAGACCCAGTACTTC.